The present TCR beta chain was sequenced within a study of blood T cell repertoires in COVID-19 (TCRdb year 2020). Background for the entire study: Collaborator samples came from the United States, Italy and Spain and covered acute and convalescent phases of COVID-19. Subjects who had been exposed to COVID-19, were actively infected with it, or had recovered from it provided the deeply sampled blood TCRbeta repertoires that made up the dataset. The samples were drawn from the first 160 participants of the ongoing ImmuneRACE study and from 950 to 1,500 subjects provided by 6 global collaborators. Where HLA class I and class II types were available, the types were taken from metadata supplied by the sample provider, not from assay-based typing. The repertoires were released in a freely available public database intended as a resource for research on the immune response to SARS-CoV-2. The material from the prospective study consisted of cDNA or gDNA derived from T cells, B-cell-depleted T cells, or PBMCs. The sample metadata nearly always contained a de-identified subject ID, COVID-19 status, age in years and sex. What the work shows at the level of the full study, not this receptor alone: Clinical and demographic metadata were provided uncurated, with the amount varying by source and participant.

Participants in the prospective study were aged about 18 to 95 years, lived in 20 to 25 United States geographic areas, and enrolled through a virtual design. Cohort assignment in the prospective study relied on participant-reported clinical history from a screening survey and a study questionnaire. For ImmuneRACE Cohort 3, a participant was defined as recovered based on two consecutive negative NP/OP PCR tests, clearance by a healthcare professional, or resolution of symptoms. Each participant in the prospective study had whole blood, serum and a nasopharyngeal or oropharyngeal swab collected by mobile phlebotomists. Over a roughly 2-month period, participants in the prospective study had the option of providing additional blood draws and questionnaires. Blood samples from the prospective study were shipped frozen or at room temperature prior to DNA extraction. The germline V gene (reference sequence) specifies LNHNV as CDR1 and YYDKDF as CDR2. V ends up 3 bases short and J 2 bases short, with an unmatched junction base count of 12. The CDR3 has 17 amino acids, counting the end cysteine and phenylalanine. Only the CDR3 DNA stays, 51 bases, in frame from base 1.

Regarding this clone: Its antigen specificity is not known. No quality values exist for individual bases; no much larger clone is one base distant.

The immunoSEQ Assay, a bias-controlled multiplex PCR, was used to amplify TCRbeta CDR3 regions from genomic DNA. From the authors' description of their analysis: Within the assay, amplification of reference gene primers was used to estimate how many nucleated cells each sample contained. To quantify the absolute abundance of each unique TCRbeta CDR3 rearrangement, sequence reads were collapsed and filtered. Productive Simpson clonality was computed per sample as the square root of Simpson's diversity index over productive rearrangements. This is the immuneACCESS table as TCRdb keeps it, with only in-frame sequences that have V and J called. A part of the clones is gone; compared with another copy, unresolved V genes explain less than half, and the rest is unexplained. For V, J and clone size, that table is used; D and trimming come from the DNA. The sample table lists around 450,000 clones, about 90% of them with a count of one. About 0.57% of the sample is held by the ten biggest clonotypes.

The V and J genes are TRBV15 and TRBJ2-7, and TRBD2 matches 8 of the central bases. The receptor was isolated from a man younger than 35 who had recovered from COVID-19. Sequencing was done on a sample of PBMCs or T cells enriched from blood (not recorded which). The DNA sequence is as follows: TGTGCCACCAGCAGGGGGGCGTTTAGCGGGGCCACCTACGAGCAGTACTTC. Translated, this gives CATSRGAFSGATYEQYF.